The next 22 T cell receptor beta chains were all read from a single sample in a study of human T cells and chemical hapten exposure. TCRdb re-called the RACE reads with MiXCR, one entry per CDR3 protein. The top ten hold 1.7% of the sample, which has 180,000 or so distinct CDR3 sequences, roughly 14% seen once. The time point: patch test 1, 2 weeks after DPC sensitization. Noted treatment: therapeutic diphenylcyclopropenone sensitization with weekly scalp DPC. The starting material was whole blood, obtained in connection with sensitization to the hapten diphenylcyclopropenone (DPC). All receptors come from a woman aged 25 to 39 with alopecia areata. Some clones in this sample may be carry-over from other donors' samples.

The gene calls are TRBV7-8 and TRBJ1-2; weak D call: TRBD1 (5 bases). The germline gives CDR1 SGHVS, CDR2 FQNEAQ. Between the trimmed V and J ends, which lost 1 base and 4 bases, there was a span of 19 bases. The CDR3 runs 17 residues. CDR3 loop: CASSLEPPAGFTYGYTF. The CDR3, as DNA: TGTGCCAGCAGCTTAGAACCCCCGGCAGGGTTTACCTATGGCTACACCTTC. The full variable domain, its missing parts supplied by reference TRBV7-8 and TRBJ1-2, is GAGVSQSPRYKVAKRGQDVALRCDPISGHVSLFWYQQALGQGPEFLTYFQNEAQLDKSGLPSDRFFAERPEGSVSTLKIQRTQQEDSAVYLCASSLEPPAGFTYGYTFGSGTRLTVV.

The CDR3 loop is CSASVGAGELFF. The DNA of the CDR3 is TGCAGTGCGTCGGTCGGAGCCGGGGAGCTGTTTTTT. The rearrangement uses TRBV20-1 and TRBJ2-2, with unresolved D. The CDR3 runs to 12 residues. V was cut by 6 bases and J by 6 bases, with 11 bases left in between. Germline V gene data show CDR1 as DFQATT and CDR2 as SNEGSKA (reference sequence).

The sample holds many counts of this clonotype. This chain joins TRBV11-2 and TRBJ1-2; D call uncertain. This CDR3 has 12 residues. Germline CDR1 reads SGHAT; CDR2 reads FQNNGV. V shed 5 bases and J shed 8 bases, with 12 bases lying between them. CDR3 in amino acids: CASSPASYGYTF. CDR3 in DNA: TGTGCCAGCAGCCCCGCTAGCTACGGCTACACCTTC.

On this clonotype itself: Sequence at one end of the junction differs from germline and may be a read error. This sequence joins TRBV19 and TRBJ1-4; D unresolved. This CDR3 is 14 amino acids long. CDR1 LNHDA and CDR2 SQIVND come from the germline V gene (reference sequence). The CDR3 DNA sequence: TGTGCCAGTAAGGGAGTTGCAACTAATGTAAAACTGTTTTTT. The encoded protein is CASKGVATNVKLFF.

This clonotype was observed a few times. The CDR3 DNA reads as TGTGCCAGCACCACCTGGGGACACCAAGAGACCCAGTACTTC. This translates into CASTTWGHQETQYF. The chain recombines TRBV21-1 with TRBJ2-5; TRBD1 reflects the table's D call only, with no check against the DNA. TRBV21-1 is listed as a pseudogene. The CDR3 totals 14 residues.

This clonotype was counted only a few times. This chain connects TRBV7-2 to TRBJ1-4, with D tentatively TRBD1 (5 bases). The CDR3 has 15 amino acids. V lost 0 bases and J 7 bases, leaving 12 bases between the germline ends. Germline V gene lookup returns CDR1 SGHTA and CDR2 FQGNSA. CDR3 loop: CASSLATGVIEKLFF. CDR3 DNA: TGTGCCAGCAGCTTAGCGACGGGGGTAATTGAAAAACTGTTTTTT.

The gene calls are TRBV20-1 and TRBJ2-7; tentative D call: TRBD2 (6 bases). Germline V gene lookup returns CDR1 DFQATT and CDR2 SNEGSKA (reference sequence). The CDR3 runs 14 residues. Trimming took off 0 bases at V and 5 bases at J, with 14 bases between the two ends. DNA of the CDR3: TGCAGTGCTAGAGATGGAGGGTTTGGGAACGAGCAGTACTTC. It specifies CSARDGGFGNEQYF.

This clonotype was picked up a small number of times. This chain links TRBV11-2 with TRBJ1-1, with no clear D. The germline V gene encodes CDR1 SGHAT and CDR2 FQNNGV. V lost 5 bases, J lost 7 bases, and 14 bases lay in between. The CDR3 length is 13 residues. The chain's CDR3 is CASSGGRFIEAFF. The CDR3 region has the DNA TGTGCCAGCAGCGGTGGACGTTTCATTGAAGCTTTCTTT.

This clonotype was counted many times. The rearrangement links TRBV7-6 to TRBJ2-5, with D uncertain. This CDR3 is 14 amino acids long. Germline CDR1 reads SGHVS; CDR2 reads FNYEAQ. Trimming left V 5 bases short and J 1 base short, with 11 bases between. The CDR3 region is CASSPDTIQETQYF. DNA of the CDR3: TGTGCCAGCAGCCCAGACACGATCCAAGAGACCCAGTACTTC.

J is TRBJ2-5 and V is TRBV9, with TRBD2 matching over 8 bases. The trim removed 3 bases at V and 5 bases at J, leaving 6 bases unmatched. The CDR3 spans 14 residues. The germline V gene has CDR1 SGDLS and CDR2 YYNGEE. CDR3 nucleotides: TGTGCCAGCAGCGCGGGGACTAGTCGGGAGACCCAGTACTTC. This sequence encodes CASSAGTSRETQYF.

This clonotype has only a few counts. The V and J genes are TRBV11-2 and TRBJ1-5; 7 nucleotides agree with TRBD1. CDR3 size: 14 residues. Germline V gives CDR1 SGHAT, CDR2 FQNNGV. With V trimmed by 1 base and J by 9 bases, 6 bases remained unmatched. As DNA, the CDR3 is TGTGCCAGCAGCTTAGGACAGGGTGAGGGGCCCCAGCATTTT. Its translation: CASSLGQGEGPQHF.

The chain uses TRBV12-3 or TRBV12-4 and TRBJ1-1, with D possibly TRBD1 on 5 matching bases. V was trimmed by 6 bases and J by 3 bases, leaving 11 bases between them. The CDR3 length is 13 residues. The CDR3 nucleotides are TGTGCCAGCAGCCCAGGGTGGGACACTGAAGCTTTCTTT. This encodes CASSPGWDTEAFF.

This clonotype was seen more than once but under ten times. V gene TRBV12-3 or TRBV12-4 combines with J gene TRBJ1-4; TRBD1 might be the D (5 bases). This CDR3 region has 13 residues. Trimming removed 6 bases at V and 8 bases at J, with 13 bases between. CDR3 sequence (DNA): TGTGCCAGCAGACGACAGCCCGTAGAAAAACTGTTTTTT. Protein sequence: CASRRQPVEKLFF.

This clonotype has a handful of counts. This chain links TRBV7-8 with TRBJ2-7; D may be TRBD1 (5 bases). Looked up from germline, CDR1 is SGHVS and CDR2 is FQNEAQ. Between the trimmed V and J ends, which lost 5 bases and 2 bases, there was a span of 13 bases. The CDR3 is 14 amino acids. Written as DNA, the CDR3 is TGTGCCAGCAGCCGTGGACAACAGCCCTACGAGCAGTACTTC. This sequence encodes CASSRGQQPYEQYF.

This chain connects TRBV12-3 or TRBV12-4 to TRBJ1-1, with a weak D call TRBD1 (6 bases). Trimming took 2 bases from V and 9 from J, leaving 13 bases between them. The CDR3 loop spans 13 amino acids. CDR3 coding DNA: TGTGCCAGCAGTTTATTTAAGGGGGGGCAAGCTTTCTTT. It specifies CASSLFKGGQAFF.

This clonotype was observed a handful of times. J is TRBJ2-1 and V is TRBV6-6; D is undetermined. Germline V gene lookup returns CDR1 MNHNY and CDR2 SVGAGI (reference sequence). This CDR3 is built from 14 residues. Deletions cut 0 bases from V and 4 bases from J, with 7 bases between. The CDR3 nucleotides are TGTGCCAGCAGTTACTCGATTAGTTACAATGAGCAGTTCTTC. It is translated as CASSYSISYNEQFF.

The chain joins TRBV28 to TRBJ2-7; 7 positions match TRBD1. Trimming took 5 bases from V and 3 from J; bases not matched to a gene: 7. CDR1 and CDR2 from the germline V gene are MDHEN and SYDVKM. The CDR3 is made up of 14 amino acids. The CDR3 is CASSPGTVLYEQYF. The CDR3 DNA follows: TGTGCCAGCAGTCCCGGGACAGTCCTCTACGAGCAGTACTTC.

This clonotype was found a few times. This sequence joins TRBV5-1 and TRBJ1-5; the D gene is possibly TRBD1 (5 bases). The length of the CDR3 is 15 residues. From germline, CDR1 is SGHRS and CDR2 YFSETQ. V was trimmed by 4 bases and J by 4 bases, leaving 15 bases between them. CDR3 loop: CASSLEGGENQPQHF. The CDR3 region has the DNA TGCGCCAGCAGCCTTGAGGGAGGGGAAAATCAGCCCCAGCATTTT.

This clonotype was seen just once. The CDR3 coding sequence is TGTGCCAGTAGTACAGGGCCTAACTATGGCTACACCTTC. Its protein product is CASSTGPNYGYTF. The chain carries TRBV19 and TRBJ1-2; D might be TRBD1 (5 bases). This CDR3 comprises 13 residues. With 4 bases removed from V and 0 bases from J, the gap between germline ends came to 6 bases. Germline V gene lookup returns CDR1 LNHDA and CDR2 SQIVND (reference sequence).

There are a few counts of this clonotype. The rearrangement links TRBV9 to TRBJ1-4; TRBD1 might be the D (6 bases). V lost 0 bases, J lost 7 bases, and 10 bases lay in between. This CDR3 has 14 residues. The germline V gene has CDR1 SGDLS and CDR2 YYNGEE. The CDR3 protein is CASSVAQTGEKLFF. The CDR3 nucleotides are TGTGCCAGCAGCGTAGCTCAGACAGGTGAAAAACTGTTTTTT.

CDR3 bases: TGCAGCGTTATCCCATACGAGGGCAGGTCCCAGCATTTT. Translation gives CSVIPYEGRSQHF. The chain combines TRBV29-1 with TRBJ1-5; D is ambiguous. The germline V and J ends were trimmed by 5 bases and 11 bases, with 19 bases remaining between them. Germline CDR1 SQVTM, CDR2 ANQGSEA. There are 13 residues in the CDR3.

This clonotype was detected only once. This sequence may be a read error, since a much larger clone differs from it by one base. This chain connects TRBV5-4 to TRBJ1-2, with a tentative D call TRBD1 (6 bases). The CDR3 length is 14 residues. CDR1 SGHNT and CDR2 YYREEE come from the germline V gene (reference sequence). CDR3 sequence reads: CASSLPTGIYGYSF. CDR3 coding DNA: TGTGCCAGCAGCTTGCCTACAGGGATCTATGGCTACTCCTTC.